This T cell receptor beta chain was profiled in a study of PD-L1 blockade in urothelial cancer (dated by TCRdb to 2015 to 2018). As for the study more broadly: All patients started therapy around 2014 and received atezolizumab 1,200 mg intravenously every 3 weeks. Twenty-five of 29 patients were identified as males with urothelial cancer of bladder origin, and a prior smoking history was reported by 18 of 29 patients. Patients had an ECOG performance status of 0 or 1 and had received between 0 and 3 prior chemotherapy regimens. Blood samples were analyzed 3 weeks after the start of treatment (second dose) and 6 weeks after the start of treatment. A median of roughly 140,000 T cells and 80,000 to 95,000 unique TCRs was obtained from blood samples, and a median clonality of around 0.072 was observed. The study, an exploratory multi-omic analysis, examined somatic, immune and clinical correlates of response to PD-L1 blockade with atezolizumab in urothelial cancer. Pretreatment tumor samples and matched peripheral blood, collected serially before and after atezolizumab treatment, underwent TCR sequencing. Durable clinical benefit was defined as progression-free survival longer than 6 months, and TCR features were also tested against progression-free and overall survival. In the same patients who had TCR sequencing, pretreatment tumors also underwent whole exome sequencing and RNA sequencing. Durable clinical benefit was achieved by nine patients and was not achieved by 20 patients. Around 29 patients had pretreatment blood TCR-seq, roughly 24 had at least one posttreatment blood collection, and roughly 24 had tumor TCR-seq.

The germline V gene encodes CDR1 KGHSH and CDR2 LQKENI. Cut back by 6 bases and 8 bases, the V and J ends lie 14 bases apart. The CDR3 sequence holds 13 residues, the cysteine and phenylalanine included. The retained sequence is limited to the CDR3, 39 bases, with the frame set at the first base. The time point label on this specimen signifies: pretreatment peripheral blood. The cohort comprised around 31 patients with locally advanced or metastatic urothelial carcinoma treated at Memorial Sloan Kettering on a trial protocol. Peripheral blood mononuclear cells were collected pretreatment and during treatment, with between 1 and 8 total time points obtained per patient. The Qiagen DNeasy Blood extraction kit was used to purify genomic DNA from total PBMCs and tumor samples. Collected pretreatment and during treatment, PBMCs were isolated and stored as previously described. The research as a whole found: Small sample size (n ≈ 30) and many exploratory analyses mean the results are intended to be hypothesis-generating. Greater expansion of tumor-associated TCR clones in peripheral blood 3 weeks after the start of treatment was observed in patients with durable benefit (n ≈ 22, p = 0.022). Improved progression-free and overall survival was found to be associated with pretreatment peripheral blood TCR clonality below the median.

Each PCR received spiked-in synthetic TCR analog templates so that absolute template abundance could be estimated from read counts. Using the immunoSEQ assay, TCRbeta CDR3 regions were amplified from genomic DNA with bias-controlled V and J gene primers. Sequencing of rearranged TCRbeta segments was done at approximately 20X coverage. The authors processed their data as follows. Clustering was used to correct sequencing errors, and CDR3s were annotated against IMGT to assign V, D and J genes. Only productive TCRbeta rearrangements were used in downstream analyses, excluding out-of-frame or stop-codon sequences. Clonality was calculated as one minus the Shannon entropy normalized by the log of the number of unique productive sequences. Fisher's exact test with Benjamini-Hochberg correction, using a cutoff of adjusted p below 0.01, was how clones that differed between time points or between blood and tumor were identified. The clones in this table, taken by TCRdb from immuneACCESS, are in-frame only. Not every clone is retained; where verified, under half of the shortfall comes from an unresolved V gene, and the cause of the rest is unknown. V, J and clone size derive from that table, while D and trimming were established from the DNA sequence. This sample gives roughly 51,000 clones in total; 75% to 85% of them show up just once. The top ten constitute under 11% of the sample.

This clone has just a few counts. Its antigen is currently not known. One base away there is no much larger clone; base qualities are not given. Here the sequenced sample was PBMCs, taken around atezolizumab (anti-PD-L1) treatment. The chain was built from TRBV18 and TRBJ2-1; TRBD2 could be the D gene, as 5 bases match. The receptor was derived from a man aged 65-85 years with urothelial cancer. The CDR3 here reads CASSHRVEDEQFF. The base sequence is TGTGCCAGCTCCCACCGGGTGGAGGATGAGCAGTTCTTC.